The clone carrying this TCR beta chain was detected ten times or more. These data belong to a study of human T cells and chemical hapten exposure. Time point meaning: pre-sensitization, week 0. Sample treatment: therapeutic diphenylcyclopropenone sensitization with weekly scalp DPC. TCRdb re-derived calls from the RACE reads in MiXCR, one entry per CDR3 protein. The table has around 95,000 distinct CDR3 sequences, about a tenth seen once. Trimming pared 6 bases from V and 4 bases from J, leaving 6 bases between. Germline CDR1 is SNHLY and CDR2 is FYNNEI. The CDR3 spans 11 residues. This chain links TRBV2 with TRBJ1-2, with unresolved D. The TCR sequence derives from a woman aged 60-75 years with alopecia areata. Some clones in this sample may be carry-over from other donors' samples. Here the sequenced sample was whole blood, taken in connection with sensitization to the hapten diphenylcyclopropenone (DPC). The CDR3 spells CASSWTYGYTF. The DNA of the CDR3 is TGTGCCAGCAGCTGGACCTATGGCTACACCTTC.